This TCR beta chain is drawn from a study of blood T cell repertoires in COVID-19. Overall study context: The analysed material was cDNA or gDNA that came from T cells, B-cell-depleted T cells, or PBMCs.

Source study methods: The authors estimated nucleated cell counts from reference gene primer amplification. The table came from immunoSEQ multiplex PCR; TCRdb's copy has only in-frame clones and leaves some out. V and J calls and clone size are copied from that table; D and trimming were computed from the DNA. The repertoire holds about 250,000 clones, with approximately 90% as singletons. Trimming took off 6 bases at V and 6 bases at J, with 15 bases between the two ends. The CDR3 totals 15 residues. Germline loops: CDR1 SGHTA, CDR2 FQGNSA. Residents of under 25 US areas, aged about 18 to 100 years, made up the participants. Participants had their cohort set by participant-reported clinical history.

What was sequenced was PBMCs or T cells enriched from blood (not recorded which). The genes are TRBV7-2 and TRBJ1-6; possible D gene TRBD1, 5 bases. The sequence came from a man aged 18 to 30 who had recovered from COVID-19. The CDR3 sequence is CASRHQTDLNSPLHF. In DNA form, the CDR3 reads TGTGCCAGCAGGCACCAGACAGACCTTAATTCACCCCTCCACTTT.